The 21 T cell receptor beta chains given below trace back to one sample, sequenced in a study of vaccination effects on CD4 cells after COVID-19. The ViraFEST assay expanded antigen-specific CD4+ T cells with viral peptide pools before sequencing. Following 10 days of culture, CD4+ T cells were isolated. The person acquired a PCR-confirmed SARS-CoV-2 infection between March and December 2020. Generated by immunoSEQ multiplex PCR, the TCRdb table keeps only in-frame clones and is missing some. The sample records roughly 45,000 clones, approximately 70% being singletons. For these receptors, no antigen is known. The input for sequencing was CD4+ T cells from PBMCs cultured with a peptide pool, taken before COVID-19 vaccination. These receptors all stem from a human donor who had a prior SARS-CoV-2 infection.

J is TRBJ2-7 and V is TRBV2; 7 bases line up with TRBD2. V was clipped by 0 bases and J by 6 bases; unmatched bases: 2. Germline loops: CDR1 SNHLY, CDR2 FYNNEI. The CDR3 has 13 residues. The CDR3 nucleotides read TGTGCCAGCAGTGAAGCGCGGGGGTTCGAGCAGTACTTC. Encoded protein: CASSEARGFEQYF.

The J gene is TRBJ2-7, the V gene TRBV3-1 (or the pseudogene TRBV3-2); no firm D call. This CDR3 is built from 13 residues. The germline V and J ends were trimmed by 1 base and 2 bases, with 6 bases remaining between them. Germline assignment: CDR1 LGHDT and CDR2 YNNKEL (reference sequence). CDR3 sequence (DNA): TGTGCCAGCAGCCAAGCCGCTGCCTACGAGCAGTACTTC. Its translation is CASSQAAAYEQYF.

V and J are TRBV18 and TRBJ1-2, with D perhaps TRBD1 (5 bases). The CDR3 covers 15 residues. The germline V and J ends were trimmed by 2 bases and 7 bases, with 17 bases remaining between them. CDR1 is KGHSH, CDR2 LQKENI, per germline. The CDR3 DNA reads as TGTGCCAGCTCACCAAATTCCCAGGTTCAGGGTGGCTACACCTTC. It specifies CASSPNSQVQGGYTF.

The chain recombines TRBV5-1 with TRBJ2-7; D may match TRBD1 or TRBD2 (5 bases each). This CDR3 region has 14 residues. Germline CDR1 and CDR2: SGHRS and YFSETQ. Trimming pared 3 bases from V and 5 bases from J, leaving 15 bases between. CDR3 loop: CASSWDGARDEQYF. CDR3 sequence (DNA): TGCGCCAGCAGCTGGGACGGGGCGCGGGACGAGCAGTACTTC.

J is TRBJ2-1 and V is TRBV7-9; D gene unclear. Trimming left V 0 bases short and J 0 bases short, with 9 bases between. CDR3 size: 16 residues. In germline, CDR1 is SEHNR, CDR2 FQNEAQ (reference sequence). The chain's CDR3 is CASSLALAGSYNEQFF. The DNA of the CDR3 is TGTGCCAGCAGCTTAGCGTTGGCTGGCTCCTACAATGAGCAGTTCTTC.

The chain is built from TRBV4-1 and TRBJ2-5; D is ambiguous. CDR3 size: 17 residues. Germline assignment: CDR1 MGHRA and CDR2 YSYEKL. V gave up 0 bases and J gave up 2 bases, with 16 bases separating them. This CDR3 reads CASSQDTLAVPQETQYF. The CDR3 DNA reads as TGCGCCAGCAGCCAAGATACTCTCGCGGTGCCACAAGAGACCCAGTACTTC.

This rearrangement joins TRBV28 to TRBJ1-2; D may be TRBD1 (6 bases). Germline CDR1 and CDR2: MDHEN and SYDVKM. CDR3 length: 14 residues. The V end lost 5 bases, the J end lost 1 base, and 11 bases lay between the germline ends. In DNA form, the CDR3 reads TGTGCCAGCAGTACCACAGGGATTAACTATGGCTACACCTTC. Amino acids: CASSTTGINYGYTF.

The chain links TRBV18 to TRBJ2-5; D uncertain. From germline, CDR1 is KGHSH and CDR2 LQKENI. The CDR3 sequence is 13 residues long. V lost 5 bases to trimming and J lost 5 bases, with 12 bases between them. The CDR3 DNA reads TGTGCCAGCTCATTTTGGGTGAGCGAGACCCAGTACTTC. Translating it yields CASSFWVSETQYF.

This chain uses TRBV3-1 (or the pseudogene TRBV3-2) with TRBJ2-7; no clear D gene. Trimming took 6 bases from V and 3 from J, leaving 6 bases between them. Germline CDR1 and CDR2: LGHDT and YNNKEL (reference sequence). This CDR3 is built from 11 residues. CDR3 nucleotides: TGTGCCAGCAGTCGCAACTACGAGCAGTACTTC. Residues: CASSRNYEQYF.

This clone was picked up a small number of times. The chain combines TRBV6-2 or TRBV6-3 with TRBJ1-4; a possible D gene is TRBD1 (5 bases). Per the germline V gene, CDR1 is MNHEY and CDR2 is SVGEGT. The CDR3 covers 14 residues. The V end was cut by 5 bases, the J end by 8 bases, with 15 bases between. The CDR3 reads CASSVRAGREKLFF. As DNA, the CDR3 is TGTGCCAGCAGTGTTCGGGCAGGGAGGGAAAAACTGTTTTTT.

This clone turned up a few times. The chain has TRBV7-2 and TRBJ2-3; 11 bases match TRBD2. The CDR3 totals 18 residues. Looked up from germline, CDR1 is SGHTA and CDR2 is FQGNSA. Trimming at V came to 1 base and at J to 4 bases, leaving 10 bases not matched to a gene. The CDR3 spells CASSLVASGRMGPDTQYF. DNA for the CDR3: TGTGCCAGCAGCTTAGTGGCTAGCGGGAGGATGGGGCCAGATACGCAGTATTTT.

The chain is built from TRBV7-2 and TRBJ2-1, with D unclear. V lost 5 bases and J lost 4, with 6 bases in between. This CDR3 is 12 amino acids long. The germline V gene has CDR1 SGHTA and CDR2 FQGNSA. CDR3 sequence: CASSQNYNEQFF. In DNA form, the CDR3 reads TGTGCCAGCAGCCAGAATTACAATGAGCAGTTCTTC.

This chain links TRBV5-1 with TRBJ2-2; D is possibly TRBD1 or TRBD2 (5 bases each). Germline loops: CDR1 SGHRS, CDR2 YFSETQ. The V end was cut by 3 bases, the J end by 1 base, with 10 bases between. This CDR3 is built from 15 residues. CDR3 sequence: CASSWGPLNTGELFF. The CDR3 DNA reads TGCGCCAGCAGCTGGGGACCGCTGAACACCGGGGAGCTGTTTTTT.

The rearrangement uses TRBV3-1 (or the pseudogene TRBV3-2) and TRBJ2-3; TRBD2 matches at 7 bases. J was trimmed by 2 bases and V by 2 bases; bases with no gene match: 10. The CDR3 loop spans 17 amino acids. Germline CDR1 reads LGHDT; CDR2 reads YNNKEL (reference sequence). The CDR3 bases are TGTGCCAGCAGCCAAAGGTCCCGCGGGGGAGACACAGATACGCAGTATTTT. It translates to CASSQRSRGGDTDTQYF.

The chain links TRBV2 to TRBJ2-3, with D tentatively TRBD1 (6 bases). Trimming pared 3 bases from V and 4 bases from J, leaving 14 bases between. From germline, CDR1 is SNHLY and CDR2 FYNNEI. The CDR3 length is 15 residues. CDR3 region: CASSDMGAMADTQYF. In DNA form, the CDR3 reads TGTGCCAGCAGTGATATGGGGGCGATGGCAGATACGCAGTATTTT.

This clone was seen only a few times. V gene TRBV6-4 combines with J gene TRBJ1-1; D unresolved. This CDR3 has 13 residues. Germline V gene sequence: CDR1 MRHNA, CDR2 SNTAGT. The V and J ends lost 4 bases and 6 bases respectively, with 12 bases between them. In DNA form, the CDR3 reads TGTGCCAGCAGTGTGTTCATCGGGTCTGAAGCTTTCTTT. This encodes CASSVFIGSEAFF.

The V and J genes are TRBV7-2 and TRBJ2-2; D may be TRBD2 (7 bases). This CDR3 region has 16 residues. With 5 bases removed from V and 3 bases from J, the gap between germline ends came to 16 bases. Germline lookup yields CDR1 SGHTA and CDR2 FQGNSA. The CDR3 coding sequence is TGTGCCAGCAGCCTCGGGGGCGGGAGTTACACCGGGGAGCTGTTTTTT. It yields the protein CASSLGGGSYTGELFF.

The V gene is TRBV12-3 or TRBV12-4, the J gene TRBJ2-1; D is unresolved. The CDR3 runs to 11 residues. The V gene lost 7 bases and the J gene lost 10 bases, with 11 bases spanning the gap. The CDR3 sequence: CASTRDGEQFF. CDR3 coding DNA: TGTGCCAGCACTCGAGACGGAGAGCAGTTCTTC.

The CDR3 DNA reads TGTGCCAGCAGCCCAACGGGTTGGGGCACTGAAGCTTTCTTT. Its translation: CASSPTGWGTEAFF. The chain uses TRBV5-4 and TRBJ1-1; D ambiguous. V was shortened by 4 bases and J by 4 bases, with 14 bases between the two germline ends. The CDR3 loop spans 14 amino acids. CDR1 and CDR2 (germline): SGHNT, YYREEE (reference sequence).

V usage is TRBV28 and J usage is TRBJ1-2; D not resolved. The length of the CDR3 is 12 residues. V was trimmed by 1 base and J by 5 bases, leaving 5 bases between them. CDR1 and CDR2 (germline): MDHEN, SYDVKM. The chain's CDR3 is CASSLSGYGYTF. In DNA, the CDR3 is TGTGCCAGCAGTTTATCTGGGTATGGCTACACCTTC.

This chain links TRBV21-1 with TRBJ2-2. TRBV21-1 is noted as a pseudogene. This CDR3 comprises 13 residues. The CDR3 region has the DNA TGTGCCAGCAGCTGGCCCTCGGTCGGGGAGCTGTTTTTT. Its protein product is CASSWPSVGELFF.